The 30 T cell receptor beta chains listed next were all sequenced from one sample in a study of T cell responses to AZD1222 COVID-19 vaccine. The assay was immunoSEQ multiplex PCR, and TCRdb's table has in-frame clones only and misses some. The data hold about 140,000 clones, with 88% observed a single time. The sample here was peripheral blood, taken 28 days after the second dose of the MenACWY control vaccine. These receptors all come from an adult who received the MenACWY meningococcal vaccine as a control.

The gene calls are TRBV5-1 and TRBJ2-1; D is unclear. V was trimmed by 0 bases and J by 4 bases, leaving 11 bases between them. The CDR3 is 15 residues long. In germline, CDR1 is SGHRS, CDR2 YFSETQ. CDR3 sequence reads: CASSLASGPYNEQFF. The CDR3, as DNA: TGCGCCAGCAGCTTGGCCTCAGGACCGTACAATGAGCAGTTCTTC.

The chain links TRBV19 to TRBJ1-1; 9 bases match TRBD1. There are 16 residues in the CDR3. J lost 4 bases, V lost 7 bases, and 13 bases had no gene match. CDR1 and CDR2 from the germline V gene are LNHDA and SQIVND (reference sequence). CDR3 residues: CASIPKQGARGTEAFF. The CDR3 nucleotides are TGTGCCAGTATTCCTAAACAGGGGGCGAGGGGCACTGAAGCTTTCTTT.

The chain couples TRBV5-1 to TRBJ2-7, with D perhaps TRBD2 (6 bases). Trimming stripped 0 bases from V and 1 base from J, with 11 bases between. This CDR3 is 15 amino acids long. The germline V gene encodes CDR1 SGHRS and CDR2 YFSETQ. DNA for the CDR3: TGCGCCAGCAGCTTGGGCGGCGGGACTTCCTACGAGCAGTACTTC. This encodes CASSLGGGTSYEQYF. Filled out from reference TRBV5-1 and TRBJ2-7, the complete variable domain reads KAGVTQTPRYLIKTRGQQVTLSCSPISGHRSVSWYQQTPGQGLQFLFEYFSETQRNKGNFPGRFSGRQFSNSRSEMNVSTLELGDSALYLCASSLGGGTSYEQYFGPGTRLTVT.

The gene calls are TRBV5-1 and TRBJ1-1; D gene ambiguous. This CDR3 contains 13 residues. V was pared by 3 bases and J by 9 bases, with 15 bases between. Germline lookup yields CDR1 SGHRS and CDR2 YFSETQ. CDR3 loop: CASSSGSLGKAFF. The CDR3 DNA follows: TGCGCCAGCAGCTCTGGGTCCCTGGGAAAAGCTTTCTTT.

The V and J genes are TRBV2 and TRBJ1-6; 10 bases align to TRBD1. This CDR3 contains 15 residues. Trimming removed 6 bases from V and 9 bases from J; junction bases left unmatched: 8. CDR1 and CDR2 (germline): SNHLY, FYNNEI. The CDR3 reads CASSRGDRGSSPLHF. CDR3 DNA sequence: TGTGCCAGCAGCCGGGGGGACAGGGGAAGTTCACCCCTCCACTTT.

The CDR3 DNA follows: TGCAGCGTGGATTTAGCGGGGGGGGCGGAGACCCAGTACTTC. Protein product: CSVDLAGGAETQYF. The chain employs TRBV29-1 and TRBJ2-5; 11 bases are shared with TRBD2. With 6 bases clipped from V and 5 bases from J, the junction kept 8 bases outside the gene matches. The CDR3 has 14 residues. Looked up from germline, CDR1 is SQVTM and CDR2 is ANQGSEA.

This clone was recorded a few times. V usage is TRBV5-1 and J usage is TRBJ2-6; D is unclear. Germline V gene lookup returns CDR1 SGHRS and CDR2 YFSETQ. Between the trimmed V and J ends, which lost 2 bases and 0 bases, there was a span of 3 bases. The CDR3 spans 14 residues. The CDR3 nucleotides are TGCGCCAGCAGCTTCCGCTCTGGGGCCAACGTCCTGACTTTC. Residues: CASSFRSGANVLTF.

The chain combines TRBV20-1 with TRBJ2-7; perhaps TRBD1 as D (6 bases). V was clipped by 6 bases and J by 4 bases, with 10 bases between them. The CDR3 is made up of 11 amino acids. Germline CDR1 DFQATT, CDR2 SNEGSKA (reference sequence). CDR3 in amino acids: CSAPQGYEQYF. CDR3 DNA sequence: TGCAGTGCCCCACAGGGTTACGAGCAGTACTTC.

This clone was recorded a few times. CDR3 in amino acids: CASSPRTGDNSPLHF. The CDR3 DNA is TGTGCCAGCAGCCCACGGACAGGGGATAATTCACCCCTCCACTTT. The chain carries TRBV5-6 and TRBJ1-6; 9 bases map to TRBD1. Germline V gene data show CDR1 as SGHDT and CDR2 as YYEEEE. The CDR3 sequence is 15 residues long. V trimming: 4 bases; J trimming: 5 bases; junction bases outside the gene matches: 4.

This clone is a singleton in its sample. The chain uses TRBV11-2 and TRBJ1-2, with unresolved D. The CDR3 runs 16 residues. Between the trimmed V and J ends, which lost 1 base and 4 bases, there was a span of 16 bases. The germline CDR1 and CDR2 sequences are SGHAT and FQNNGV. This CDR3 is CASSLGKNPGGYGYTF. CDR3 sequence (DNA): TGTGCCAGCAGCTTAGGGAAGAACCCAGGCGGCTATGGCTACACCTTC.

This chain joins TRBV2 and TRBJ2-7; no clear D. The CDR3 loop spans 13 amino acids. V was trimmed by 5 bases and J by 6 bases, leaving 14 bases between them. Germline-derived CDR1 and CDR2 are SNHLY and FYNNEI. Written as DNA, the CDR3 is TGTGCCAGCAGTCGCCCACCCCCCGGCGAGCAGTACTTC. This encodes CASSRPPPGEQYF.

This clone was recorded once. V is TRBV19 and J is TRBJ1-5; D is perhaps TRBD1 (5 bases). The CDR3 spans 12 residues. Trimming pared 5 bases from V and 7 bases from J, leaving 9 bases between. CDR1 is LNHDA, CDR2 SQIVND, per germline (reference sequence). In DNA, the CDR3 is TGTGCCAGTAGTTTCAGGGTCCAGCCCCAGCATTTT. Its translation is CASSFRVQPQHF. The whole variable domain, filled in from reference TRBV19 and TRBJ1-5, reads DGGITQSPKYLFRKEGQNVTLSCEQNLNHDAMYWYRQDPGQGLRLIYYSQIVNDFQKGDIAEGYSVSREKKESFPLTVTSAQKNPTAFYLCASSFRVQPQHFGDGTRLSIL.

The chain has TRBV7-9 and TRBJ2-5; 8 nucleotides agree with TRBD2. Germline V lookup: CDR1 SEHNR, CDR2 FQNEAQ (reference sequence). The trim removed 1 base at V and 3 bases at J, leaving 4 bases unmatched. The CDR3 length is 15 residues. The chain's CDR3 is CASSLVLAEKETQYF. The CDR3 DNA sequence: TGTGCCAGCAGCTTAGTACTAGCGGAGAAAGAGACCCAGTACTTC.

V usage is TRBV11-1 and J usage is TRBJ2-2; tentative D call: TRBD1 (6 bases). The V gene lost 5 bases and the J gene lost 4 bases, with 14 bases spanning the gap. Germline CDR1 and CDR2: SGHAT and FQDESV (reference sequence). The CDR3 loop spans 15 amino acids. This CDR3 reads CASSLGRGRTGELFF. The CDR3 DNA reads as TGTGCCAGCAGCCTCGGCAGGGGTCGCACCGGGGAGCTGTTTTTT.

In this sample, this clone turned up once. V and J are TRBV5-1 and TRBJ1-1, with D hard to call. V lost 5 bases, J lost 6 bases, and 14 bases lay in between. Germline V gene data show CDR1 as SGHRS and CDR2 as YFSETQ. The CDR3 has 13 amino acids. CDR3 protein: CASRMSQLAEAFF. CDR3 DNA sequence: TGCGCCAGCAGGATGTCACAACTAGCTGAAGCTTTCTTT.

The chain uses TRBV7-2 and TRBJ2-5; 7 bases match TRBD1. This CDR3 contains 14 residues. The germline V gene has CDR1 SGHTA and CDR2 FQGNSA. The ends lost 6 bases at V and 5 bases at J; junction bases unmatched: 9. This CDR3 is CASRPTGNGETQYF. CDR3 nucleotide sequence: TGTGCCAGCAGACCGACAGGGAACGGGGAGACCCAGTACTTC.

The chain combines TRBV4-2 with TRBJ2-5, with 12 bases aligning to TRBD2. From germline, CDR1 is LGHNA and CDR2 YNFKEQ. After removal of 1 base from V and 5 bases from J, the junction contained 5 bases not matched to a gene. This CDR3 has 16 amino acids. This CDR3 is CASSQGLAGGGETQYF. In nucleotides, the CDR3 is TGTGCCAGCAGCCAAGGTCTAGCGGGAGGGGGGGAGACCCAGTACTTC.

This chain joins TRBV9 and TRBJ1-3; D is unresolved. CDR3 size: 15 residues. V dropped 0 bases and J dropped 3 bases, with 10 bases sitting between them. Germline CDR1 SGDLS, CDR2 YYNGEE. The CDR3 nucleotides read TGTGCCAGCAGCGTAGGGCCGTCCGGTGGAAACACCATATATTTT. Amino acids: CASSVGPSGGNTIYF.

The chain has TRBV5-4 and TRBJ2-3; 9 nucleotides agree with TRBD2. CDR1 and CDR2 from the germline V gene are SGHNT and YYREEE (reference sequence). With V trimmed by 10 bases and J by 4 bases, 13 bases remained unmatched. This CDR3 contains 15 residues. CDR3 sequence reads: CAGDSSGGRADTQYF. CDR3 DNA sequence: TGTGCCGGCGACTCCAGCGGGGGGCGGGCAGATACGCAGTATTTT.

In DNA form, the CDR3 reads TGTGCCAGCAGCTTACGGGCGGGGGTCTACGAGCAGTACTTC. Protein: CASSLRAGVYEQYF. This sequence joins TRBV7-2 and TRBJ2-7, with TRBD2 matching 7 bases. CDR3 length equals 14 residues. Germline assignment: CDR1 SGHTA and CDR2 FQGNSA. Trimming cost V 2 bases and J 3 bases; bases outside gene matches: 4. Based on the CDR3 plus reference TRBV7-2 and TRBJ2-7, the full variable domain is GAGVSQSPSNKVTEKGKDVELRCDPISGHTALYWYRQSLGQGLEFLIYFQGNSAPDKSGLPSDRFSAERTGGSVSTLTIQRTQQEDSAVYLCASSLRAGVYEQYFGPGTRLTVT.

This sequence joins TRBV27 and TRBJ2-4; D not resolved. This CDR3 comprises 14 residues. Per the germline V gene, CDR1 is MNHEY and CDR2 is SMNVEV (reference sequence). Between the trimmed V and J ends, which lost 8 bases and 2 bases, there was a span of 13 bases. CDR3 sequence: CASHGRLTKNIQYF. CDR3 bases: TGTGCCAGCCACGGACGGCTAACCAAAAACATTCAGTACTTC.

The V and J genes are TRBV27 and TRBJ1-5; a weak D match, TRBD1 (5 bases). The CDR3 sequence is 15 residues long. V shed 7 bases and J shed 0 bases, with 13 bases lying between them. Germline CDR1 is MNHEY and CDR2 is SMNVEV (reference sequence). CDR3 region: CASTQSGYSNQPQHF. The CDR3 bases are TGTGCCAGCACCCAGTCAGGGTATAGCAATCAGCCCCAGCATTTT.

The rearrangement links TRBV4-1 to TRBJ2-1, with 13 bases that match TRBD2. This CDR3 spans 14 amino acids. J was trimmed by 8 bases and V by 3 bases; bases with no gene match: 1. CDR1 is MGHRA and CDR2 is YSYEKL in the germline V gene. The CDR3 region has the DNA TGCGCCAGCAGCCACGGACTAGCGGGGGATGAGCAGTTCTTC. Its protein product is CASSHGLAGDEQFF.

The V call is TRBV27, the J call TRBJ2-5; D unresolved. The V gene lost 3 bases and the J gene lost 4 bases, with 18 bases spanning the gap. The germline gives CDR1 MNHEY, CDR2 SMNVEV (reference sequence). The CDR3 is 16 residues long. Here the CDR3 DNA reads TGTGCCAGCAGTTTCGTGGGTTTGGGGAAAGGAGAGACCCAGTACTTC. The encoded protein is CASSFVGLGKGETQYF.

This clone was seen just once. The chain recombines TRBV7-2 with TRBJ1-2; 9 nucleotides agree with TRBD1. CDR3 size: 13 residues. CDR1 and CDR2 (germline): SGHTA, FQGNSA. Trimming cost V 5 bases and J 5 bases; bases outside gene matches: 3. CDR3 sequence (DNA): TGTGCCAGCAGCCCGGGACAGGGTTATGGCTACACCTTC. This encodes CASSPGQGYGYTF.

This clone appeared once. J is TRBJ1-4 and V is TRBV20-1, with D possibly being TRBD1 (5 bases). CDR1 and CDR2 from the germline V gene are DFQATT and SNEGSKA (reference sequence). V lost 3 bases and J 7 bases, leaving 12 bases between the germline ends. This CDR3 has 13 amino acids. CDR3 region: CSASAGLGEKLFF. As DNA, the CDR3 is TGCAGTGCTAGTGCAGGGTTGGGTGAAAAACTGTTTTTT.

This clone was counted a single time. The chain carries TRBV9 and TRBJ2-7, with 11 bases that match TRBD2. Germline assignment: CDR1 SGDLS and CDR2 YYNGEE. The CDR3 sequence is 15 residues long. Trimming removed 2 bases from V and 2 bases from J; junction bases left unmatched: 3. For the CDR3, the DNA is TGTGCCAGCAGCGTGACTAGCGGGGCCACCTACGAGCAGTACTTC. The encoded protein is CASSVTSGATYEQYF.

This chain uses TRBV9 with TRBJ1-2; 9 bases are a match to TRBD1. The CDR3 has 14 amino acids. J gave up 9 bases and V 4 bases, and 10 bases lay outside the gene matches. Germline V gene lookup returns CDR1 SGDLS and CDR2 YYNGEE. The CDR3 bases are TGTGCCAGCAGCCCACCACAGGGGGCTCCCCGCTACACCTTC. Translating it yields CASSPPQGAPRYTF. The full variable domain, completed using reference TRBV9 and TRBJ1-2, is DSGVTQTPKHLITATGQRVTLRCSPRSGDLSVYWYQQSLDQGLQFLIQYYNGEERAKGNILERFSAQQFPDLHSELNLSSLELGDSALYFCASSPPQGAPRYTFGSGTRLTVV.

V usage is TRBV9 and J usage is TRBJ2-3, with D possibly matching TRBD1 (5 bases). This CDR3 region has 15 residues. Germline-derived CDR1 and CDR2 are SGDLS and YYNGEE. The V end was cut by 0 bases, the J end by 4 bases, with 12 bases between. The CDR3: CASSVGGRRADTQYF. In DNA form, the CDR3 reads TGTGCCAGCAGCGTAGGGGGCCGACGGGCAGATACGCAGTATTTT.

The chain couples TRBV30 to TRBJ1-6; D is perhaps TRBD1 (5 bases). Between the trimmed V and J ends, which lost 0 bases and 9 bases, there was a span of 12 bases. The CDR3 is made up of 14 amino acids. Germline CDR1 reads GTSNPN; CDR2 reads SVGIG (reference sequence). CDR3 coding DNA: TGTGCCTGGAGTGTAAGGCAGGGCCTTTCACCCCTCCACTTT. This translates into CAWSVRQGLSPLHF.